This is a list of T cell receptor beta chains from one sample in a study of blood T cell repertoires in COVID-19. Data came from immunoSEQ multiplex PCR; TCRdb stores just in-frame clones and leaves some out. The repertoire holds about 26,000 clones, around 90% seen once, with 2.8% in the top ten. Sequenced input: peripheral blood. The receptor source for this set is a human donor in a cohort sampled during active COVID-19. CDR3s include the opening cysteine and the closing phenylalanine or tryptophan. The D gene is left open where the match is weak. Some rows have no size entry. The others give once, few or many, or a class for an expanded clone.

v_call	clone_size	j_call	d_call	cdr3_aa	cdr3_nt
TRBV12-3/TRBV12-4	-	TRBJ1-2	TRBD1	CASSLVGGSGYTF	TGTGCCAGCAGTTTAGTAGGGGGCAGTGGCTACACCTTC
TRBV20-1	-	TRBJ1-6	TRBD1	CSASEQTGSNSPLHF	TGCAGTGCTAGTGAACAGACAGGGAGCAACTCACCCCTCCACTTT
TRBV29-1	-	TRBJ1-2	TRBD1	CSVVGRDRGSSNYGYTF	TGCAGCGTGGTCGGTCGGGACAGGGGGTCAAGCAACTATGGCTACACCTTC
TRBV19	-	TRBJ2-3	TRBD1	CASRRTGGTDTQYF	TGTGCCAGTAGGAGGACAGGGGGCACAGATACGCAGTATTTT
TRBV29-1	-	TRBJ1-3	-	CSVEDRAGPDTIYF	TGCAGCGTTGAAGATCGAGCAGGGCCAGACACCATATATTTT
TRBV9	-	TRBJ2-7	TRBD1	CASSVSGTGPYYEQYF	TGTGCCAGCAGCGTTTCCGGGACAGGTCCTTACTACGAGCAGTACTTC
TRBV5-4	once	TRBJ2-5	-	CASSLKQSGTQYF	TGTGCCAGCAGCTTAAAACAGTCTGGGACCCAGTACTTC
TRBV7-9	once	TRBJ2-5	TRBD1	CASSLGTGGALETQYF	TGTGCCAGCAGCTTAGGGACAGGGGGCGCGTTGGAGACCCAGTACTTC
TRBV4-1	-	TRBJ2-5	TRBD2	CASSQGRERGYQETQYF	TGCGCCAGCAGCCAAGGGCGGGAGAGGGGTTACCAAGAGACCCAGTACTTC
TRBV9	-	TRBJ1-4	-	CASSVDPWTDNEKLFF	TGTGCCAGCAGCGTAGACCCGTGGACAGATAATGAAAAACTGTTTTTT
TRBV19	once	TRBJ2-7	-	CASSKVRGYEQYF	TGTGCCAGTAGTAAGGTCAGGGGTTACGAGCAGTACTTC
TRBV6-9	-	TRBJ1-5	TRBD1	CASSYPDRGQSEQPQHF	TGTGCCAGCAGTTACCCTGACAGGGGGCAATCGGAGCAGCCCCAGCATTTT
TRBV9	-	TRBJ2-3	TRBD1	CASSPRTGTTDTQYF	TGTGCCAGCAGCCCGCGGACAGGCACCACAGATACGCAGTATTTT
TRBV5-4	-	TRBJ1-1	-	CASSFPRGINTEAFF	TGTGCCAGCAGCTTCCCGCGAGGCATAAACACTGAAGCTTTCTTT
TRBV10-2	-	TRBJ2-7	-	CASSESGGVDFHEQYF	TGCGCCAGCAGTGAGTCAGGCGGGGTAGATTTCCACGAGCAGTACTTC
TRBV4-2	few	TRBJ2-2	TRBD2	CASRWTSGSGELFF	TGTGCCAGCAGATGGACTAGCGGGTCCGGGGAGCTGTTTTTT
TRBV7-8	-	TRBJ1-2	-	CASSSDREGVYGYTF	TGTGCCAGCAGCTCCGACCGGGAAGGCGTTTATGGCTACACCTTC
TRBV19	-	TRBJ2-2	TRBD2	CASSIDRGRTNTGELFF	TGTGCCAGTAGTATAGATCGCGGGAGGACGAACACCGGGGAGCTGTTTTTT
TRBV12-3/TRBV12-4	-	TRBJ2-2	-	CATKKQGTGELFF	TGTGCCACCAAAAAACAGGGAACCGGGGAGCTGTTTTTT
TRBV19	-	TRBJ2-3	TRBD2	CASSEASLAGEDTDTQYF	TGTGCCAGTAGCGAGGCCAGCCTAGCGGGAGAAGACACAGATACGCAGTATTTT
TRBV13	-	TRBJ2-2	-	CASMVTGTPGTGELFF	TGTGCCAGCATGGTTACAGGGACCCCTGGCACCGGGGAGCTGTTTTTT
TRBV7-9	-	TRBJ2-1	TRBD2	CASSFSGVYEQFF	TGTGCCAGCAGCTTTAGCGGGGTTTATGAGCAGTTCTTC
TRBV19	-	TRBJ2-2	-	CASGDFSGELFF	TGTGCCAGTGGTGACTTCTCTGGGGAGCTGTTTTTT
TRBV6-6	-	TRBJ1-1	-	CASRPQGRNTEAFF	TGTGCCAGCAGGCCTCAGGGTCGTAACACTGAAGCTTTCTTT
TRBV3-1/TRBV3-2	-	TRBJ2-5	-	CASSQLGQQETQYF	TGTGCCAGCAGCCAACTCGGACAGCAAGAGACCCAGTACTTC
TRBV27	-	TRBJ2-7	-	CASSFYHEQYF	TGTGCCAGCAGTTTCTACCACGAGCAGTACTTC
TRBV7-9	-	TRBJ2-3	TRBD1	CASTSEGQGTLDTQYF	TGTGCCAGCACCTCGGAGGGACAGGGTACTCTAGATACGCAGTATTTT
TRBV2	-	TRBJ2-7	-	CASNPRVAYEQYF	TGTGCCAGCAACCCCAGGGTGGCCTACGAGCAGTACTTC
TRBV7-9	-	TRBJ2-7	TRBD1	CASSFPTGQDSYEQYF	TGTGCCAGCAGCTTCCCTACCGGACAGGACTCCTACGAGCAGTACTTC
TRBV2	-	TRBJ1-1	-	CASSEAGPGKAFF	TGTGCCAGCAGTGAAGCGGGTCCCGGGAAAGCTTTCTTT
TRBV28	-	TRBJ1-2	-	CASSPPDRQGGYTF	TGTGCCAGCAGTCCCCCCGATAGGCAGGGCGGCTACACCTTC
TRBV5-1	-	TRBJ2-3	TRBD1	CASSIGQGATDTQYF	TGCGCCAGCAGCATAGGACAGGGCGCGACAGATACGCAGTATTTT
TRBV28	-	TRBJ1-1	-	CASSTHSLMNTEAFF	TGTGCCAGCAGTACCCACAGCCTCATGAACACTGAAGCTTTCTTT
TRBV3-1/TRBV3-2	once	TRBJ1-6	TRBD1	CASSQGQDLYNSPLHF	TGTGCCAGCAGCCAGGGACAGGACCTTTATAATTCACCCCTCCACTTT
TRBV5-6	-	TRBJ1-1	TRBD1	CASSPRDRANEAFF	TGTGCCAGCAGCCCCCGGGACAGGGCCAATGAAGCTTTCTTT
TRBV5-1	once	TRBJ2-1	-	CASGFQGQWAGEQFF	TGCGCCAGCGGTTTTCAAGGGCAGTGGGCGGGTGAGCAGTTCTTC
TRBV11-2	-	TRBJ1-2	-	CASSLVSWNRDGYTF	TGTGCCAGCAGCTTAGTGTCCTGGAACCGGGATGGCTACACCTTC
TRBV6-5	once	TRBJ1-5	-	CASSYPWRCSNQPQHF	TGTGCCAGCAGTTACCCCTGGAGGTGTAGCAATCAGCCCCAGCATTTT
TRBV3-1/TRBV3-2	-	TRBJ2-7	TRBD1	CASSQGYGQGYEQYF	TGTGCCAGCAGCCAAGGCTACGGACAGGGTTACGAGCAGTACTTC
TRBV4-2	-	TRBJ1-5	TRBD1	CASSQDSGTGQAQPQHF	TGTGCCAGCAGCCAAGATTCGGGGACAGGGCAGGCTCAGCCCCAGCATTTT
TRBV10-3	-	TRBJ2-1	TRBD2	CASSTSGISIPSYNEQFF	TGTGCCAGTTCGACTAGCGGGATAAGTATTCCGTCCTACAATGAGCAGTTCTTC
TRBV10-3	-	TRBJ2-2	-	CAIRAGTHNTGELFF	TGTGCCATCAGAGCCGGGACACATAACACCGGGGAGCTGTTTTTT
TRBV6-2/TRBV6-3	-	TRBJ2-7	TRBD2	CASSYGSSGSSYEQYF	TGTGCCAGCAGTTACGGCTCTAGCGGGAGTTCCTACGAGCAGTACTTC
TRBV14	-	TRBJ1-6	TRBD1	CASSPDREESLSSPLHF	TGTGCCAGCAGCCCCGACAGGGAAGAGAGTCTCAGTTCACCCCTCCACTTT
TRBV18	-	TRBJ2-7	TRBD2	CASSLQGLAGVYEQYF	TGTGCCAGCTCCCTGCAGGGACTAGCGGGAGTCTACGAGCAGTACTTC
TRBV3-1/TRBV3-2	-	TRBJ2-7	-	CASSQVRGSYEQYF	TGTGCCAGCAGCCAAGTCCGGGGATCCTACGAGCAGTACTTC
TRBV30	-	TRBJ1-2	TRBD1	CAWSPPGQGDSGWILDGYTF	TGTGCCTGGAGTCCACCGGGACAGGGGGATTCTGGGTGGATCTTAGATGGCTACACCTTC
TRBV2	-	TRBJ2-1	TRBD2	CASSSSGSKYNEQFF	TGTGCCAGCAGTTCTAGCGGGAGCAAGTACAATGAGCAGTTCTTC
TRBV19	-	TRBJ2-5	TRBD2	CASSMASGGAETQYF	TGTGCCAGTAGTATGGCTAGCGGGGGGGCGGAGACCCAGTACTTC